The text below deals with one TCR beta chain. The target antigen is unknown. The source of the sample is a study of T-cell memory formation after mild COVID-19. Notes on the study in general: Specificity for SARS-CoV-2 was not confirmed among the second-wave clones peaking on day 37. Day 15 to 85 contracting clones showed balanced CD4/CD8; day 15 to 37 expanders favored CD4+. Cross-reactive memory appears to have joined, as suggested by some responding clones showing up in pre-infection memory.

5'RACE primed at constant segments yielded TCR alpha and TCR beta cDNA libraries bearing sample barcodes and UMIs. TCRdb called the 5' RACE reads again in MiXCR, with one record for every CDR3 protein. The sample lists approximately 300,000 distinct CDR3 sequences; approximately 20% were seen once. The V and J ends lost 8 bases and 4 bases respectively, with 2 bases between them. CDR1 and CDR2 (germline): ENHRY, SYGVKD. This CDR3 comprises 9 residues. Sequencing used PBMCs or a T cell subset sorted from them (not recorded which). V gene TRBV10-3 combines with J gene TRBJ2-5; D is ambiguous. The origin of this receptor is a man in his late teens or twenties who had mild COVID-19 (a few samples of this study predate the infection). Cell type and time point are not known. The CDR3 DNA reads TGTGCCATCGGAGAGACCCAGTACTTC. Its translation: CAIGETQYF.